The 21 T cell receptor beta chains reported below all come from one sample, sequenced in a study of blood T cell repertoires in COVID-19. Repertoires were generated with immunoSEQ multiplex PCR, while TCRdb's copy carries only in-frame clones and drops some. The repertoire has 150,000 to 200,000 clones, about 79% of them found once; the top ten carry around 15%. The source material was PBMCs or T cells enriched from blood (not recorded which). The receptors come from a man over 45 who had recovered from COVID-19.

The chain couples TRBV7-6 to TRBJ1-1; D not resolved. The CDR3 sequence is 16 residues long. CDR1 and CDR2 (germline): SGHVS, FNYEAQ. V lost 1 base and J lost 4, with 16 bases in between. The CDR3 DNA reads TGTGCCAGCAGCTTAGATTTCAGGTCTGAAGGCACTGAAGCTTTCTTT. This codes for CASSLDFRSEGTEAFF. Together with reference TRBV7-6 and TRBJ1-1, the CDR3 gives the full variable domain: GAGVSQSPRYKVTKRGQDVALRCDPISGHVSLYWYRQALGQGPEFLTYFNYEAQQDKSGLPNDRFSAERPEGSISTLTIQRTEQRDSAMYRCASSLDFRSEGTEAFFGQGTRLTVV.

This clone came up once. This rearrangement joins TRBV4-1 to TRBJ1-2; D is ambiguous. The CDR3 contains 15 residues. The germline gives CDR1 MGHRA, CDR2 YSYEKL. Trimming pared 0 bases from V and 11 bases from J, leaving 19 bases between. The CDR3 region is CASSQEGSLTMGYTF. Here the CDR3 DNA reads TGCGCCAGCAGCCAAGAGGGGAGCTTAACTATGGGGTACACCTTC.

The CDR3 protein is CASSRAEQETQYF. In DNA form, the CDR3 reads TGCGCCAGCAGCCGTGCGGAGCAAGAGACCCAGTACTTC. This chain joins TRBV4-1 and TRBJ2-5; D unresolved. Germline V gene lookup returns CDR1 MGHRA and CDR2 YSYEKL. The CDR3 is made up of 13 amino acids. Trimming shortened V by 4 bases and J by 2 bases, and 8 bases separated the two germline ends.

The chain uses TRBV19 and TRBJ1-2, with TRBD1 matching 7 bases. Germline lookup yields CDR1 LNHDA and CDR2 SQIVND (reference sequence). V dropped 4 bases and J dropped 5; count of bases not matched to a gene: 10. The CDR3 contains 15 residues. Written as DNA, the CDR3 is TGTGCCAGTAGTAGACTACAGACAGGGACTTATGGCTACACCTTC. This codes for CASSRLQTGTYGYTF.

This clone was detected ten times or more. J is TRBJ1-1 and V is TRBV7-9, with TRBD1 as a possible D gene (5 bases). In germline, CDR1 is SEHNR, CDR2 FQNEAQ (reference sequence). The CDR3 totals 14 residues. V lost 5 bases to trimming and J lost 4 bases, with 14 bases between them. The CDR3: CASSQEGVGTEAFF. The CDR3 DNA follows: TGTGCCAGCAGCCAGGAAGGGGTTGGCACTGAAGCTTTCTTT.

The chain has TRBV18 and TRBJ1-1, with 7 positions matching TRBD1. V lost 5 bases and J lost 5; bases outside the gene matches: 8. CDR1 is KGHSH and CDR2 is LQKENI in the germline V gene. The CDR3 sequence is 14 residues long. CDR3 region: CASSTDRVGTEAFF. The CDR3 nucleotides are TGTGCCAGCTCAACTGACAGGGTAGGGACTGAAGCTTTCTTT. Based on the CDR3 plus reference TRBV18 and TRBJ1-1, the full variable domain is NAGVMQNPRHLVRRRGQEARLRCSPMKGHSHVYWYRQLPEEGLKFMVYLQKENIIDESGMPKERFSAEFPKEGPSILRIQQVVRGDSAAYFCASSTDRVGTEAFFGQGTRLTVV.

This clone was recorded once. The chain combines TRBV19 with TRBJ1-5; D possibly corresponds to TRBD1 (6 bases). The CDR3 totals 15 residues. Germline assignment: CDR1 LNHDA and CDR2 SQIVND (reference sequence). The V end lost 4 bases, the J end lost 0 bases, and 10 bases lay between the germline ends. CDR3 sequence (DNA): TGTGCCAGTAGTAGGGGGGGGGCTAGCAATCAGCCCCAGCATTTT. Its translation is CASSRGGASNQPQHF.

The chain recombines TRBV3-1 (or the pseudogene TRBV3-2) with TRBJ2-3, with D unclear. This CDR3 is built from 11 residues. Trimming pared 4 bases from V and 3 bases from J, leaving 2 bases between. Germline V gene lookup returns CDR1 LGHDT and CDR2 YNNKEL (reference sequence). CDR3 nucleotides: TGTGCCAGCAGCCTAACAGATACGCAGTATTTT. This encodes CASSLTDTQYF.

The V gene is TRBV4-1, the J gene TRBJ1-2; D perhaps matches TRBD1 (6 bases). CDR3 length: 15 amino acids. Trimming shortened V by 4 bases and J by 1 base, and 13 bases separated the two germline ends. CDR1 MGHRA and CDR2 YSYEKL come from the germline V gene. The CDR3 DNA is TGCGCCAGCAGCCGGGGACAAGTAGTTAACTATGGCTACACCTTC. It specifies CASSRGQVVNYGYTF.

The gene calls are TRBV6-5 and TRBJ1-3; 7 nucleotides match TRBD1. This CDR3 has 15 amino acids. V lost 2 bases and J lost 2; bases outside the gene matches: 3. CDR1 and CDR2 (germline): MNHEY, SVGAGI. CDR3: CASSYERGPGNTIYF. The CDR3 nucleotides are TGTGCCAGCAGTTACGAGAGGGGGCCTGGAAACACCATATATTTT.

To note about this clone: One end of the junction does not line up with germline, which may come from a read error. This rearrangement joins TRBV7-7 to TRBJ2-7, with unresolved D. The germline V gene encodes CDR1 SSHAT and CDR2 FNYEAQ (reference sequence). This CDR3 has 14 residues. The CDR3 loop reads CASSSGVSSYEQYF. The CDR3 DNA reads TGTGCTAGCAGCTCGGGTGTTAGCTCCTACGAGCAGTACTTC.

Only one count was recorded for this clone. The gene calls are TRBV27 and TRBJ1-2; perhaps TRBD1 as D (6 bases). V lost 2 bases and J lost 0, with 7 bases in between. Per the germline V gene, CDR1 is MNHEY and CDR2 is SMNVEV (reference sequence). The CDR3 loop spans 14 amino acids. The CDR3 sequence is CASSLTGTNYGYTF. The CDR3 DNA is TGTGCCAGCAGTTTAACAGGGACTAACTATGGCTACACCTTC.

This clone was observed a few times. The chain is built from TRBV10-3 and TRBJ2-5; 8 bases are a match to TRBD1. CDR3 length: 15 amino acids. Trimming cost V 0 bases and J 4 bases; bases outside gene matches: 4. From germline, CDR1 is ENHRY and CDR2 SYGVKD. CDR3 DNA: TGTGCCATCAGTGAGTCGAGGACAGGGCGAGAGACCCAGTACTTC. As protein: CAISESRTGRETQYF.

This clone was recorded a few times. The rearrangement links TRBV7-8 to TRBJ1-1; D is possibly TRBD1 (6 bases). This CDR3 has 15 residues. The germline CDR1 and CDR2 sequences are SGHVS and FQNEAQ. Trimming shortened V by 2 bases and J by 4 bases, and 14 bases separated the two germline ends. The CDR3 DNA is TGTGCCAGCAGCTTACGGACAGACCGTGTCACTGAAGCTTTCTTT. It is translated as CASSLRTDRVTEAFF.

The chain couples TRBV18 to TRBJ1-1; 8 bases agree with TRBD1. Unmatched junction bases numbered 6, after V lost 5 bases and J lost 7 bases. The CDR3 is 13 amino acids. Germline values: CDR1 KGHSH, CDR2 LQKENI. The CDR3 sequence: CASSARDRGEAFF. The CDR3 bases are TGTGCCAGCTCAGCTCGAGACAGGGGTGAAGCTTTCTTT.

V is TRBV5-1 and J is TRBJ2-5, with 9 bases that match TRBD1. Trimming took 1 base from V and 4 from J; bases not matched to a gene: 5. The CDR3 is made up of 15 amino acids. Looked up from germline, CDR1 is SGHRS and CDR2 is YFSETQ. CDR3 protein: CASSLTGGKGETQYF. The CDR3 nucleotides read TGCGCCAGCAGCTTGACAGGGGGCAAGGGAGAGACCCAGTACTTC. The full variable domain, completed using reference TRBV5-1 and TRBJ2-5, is KAGVTQTPRYLIKTRGQQVTLSCSPISGHRSVSWYQQTPGQGLQFLFEYFSETQRNKGNFPGRFSGRQFSNSRSEMNVSTLELGDSALYLCASSLTGGKGETQYFGPGTRLLVL.

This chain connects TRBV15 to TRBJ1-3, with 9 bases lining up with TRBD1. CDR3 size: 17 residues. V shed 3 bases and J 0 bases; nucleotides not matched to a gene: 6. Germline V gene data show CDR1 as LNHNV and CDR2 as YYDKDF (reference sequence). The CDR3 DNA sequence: TGTGCCACCAGCAGGGACGGACAGGGGTTCTCTGGAAACACCATATATTTT. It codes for CATSRDGQGFSGNTIYF.

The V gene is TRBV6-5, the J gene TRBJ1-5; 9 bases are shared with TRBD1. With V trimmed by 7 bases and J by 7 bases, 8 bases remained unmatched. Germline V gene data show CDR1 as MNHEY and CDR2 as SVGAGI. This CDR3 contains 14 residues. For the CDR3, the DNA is TGTGCCAGCATAACAGGGGGCGCCGGACAGCCCCAGCATTTT. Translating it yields CASITGGAGQPQHF.

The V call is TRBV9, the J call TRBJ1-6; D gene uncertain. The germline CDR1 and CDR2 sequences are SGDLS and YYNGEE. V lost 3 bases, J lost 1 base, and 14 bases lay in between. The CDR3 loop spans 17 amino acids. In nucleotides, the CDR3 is TGTGCCAGCAGCGCAACCGGCGAGGTGTCCTATAATTCACCCCTCCACTTT. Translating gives CASSATGEVSYNSPLHF.

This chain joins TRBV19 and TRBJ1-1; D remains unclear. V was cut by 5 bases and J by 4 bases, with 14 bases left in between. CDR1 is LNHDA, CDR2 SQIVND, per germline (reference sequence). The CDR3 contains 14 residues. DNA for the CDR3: TGTGCCAGTAGTCGCCATTCGGGGAGCACTGAAGCTTTCTTT. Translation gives CASSRHSGSTEAFF.

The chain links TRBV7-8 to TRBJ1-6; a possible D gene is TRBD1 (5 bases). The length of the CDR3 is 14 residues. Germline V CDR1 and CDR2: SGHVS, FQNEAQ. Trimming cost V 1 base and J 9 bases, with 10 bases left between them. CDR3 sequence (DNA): TGTGCCAGCAGCTTAGGCGGGGGTAGTTCACCCCTCCACTTT. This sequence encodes CASSLGGGSSPLHF.